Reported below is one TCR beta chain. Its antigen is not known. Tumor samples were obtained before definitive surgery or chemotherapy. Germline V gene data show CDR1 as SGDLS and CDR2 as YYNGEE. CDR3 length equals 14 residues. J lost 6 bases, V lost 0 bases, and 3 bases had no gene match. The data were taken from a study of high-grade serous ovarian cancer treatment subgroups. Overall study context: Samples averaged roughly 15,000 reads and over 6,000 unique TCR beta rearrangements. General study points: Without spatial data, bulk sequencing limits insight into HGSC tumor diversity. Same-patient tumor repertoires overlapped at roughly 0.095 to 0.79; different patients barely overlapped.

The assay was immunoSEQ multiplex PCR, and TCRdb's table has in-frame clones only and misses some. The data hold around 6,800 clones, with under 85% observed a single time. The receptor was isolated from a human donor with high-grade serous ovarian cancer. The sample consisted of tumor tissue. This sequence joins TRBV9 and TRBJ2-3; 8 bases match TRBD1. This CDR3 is CASSVAQGADTQYF. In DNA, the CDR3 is TGTGCCAGCAGCGTAGCGCAGGGGGCGGATACGCAGTATTTT.